This T cell receptor (beta chain) was sequenced in a study of T-cell reconstitution after alpha-beta-depleted transplantation in children. A library of TCRbeta sequences, prepared with unique molecular identifiers, was generated. TCRdb ran MiXCR on the PCR reads and lists one entry per CDR3 protein. The data contain over 100,000 distinct CDR3 sequences, under 13% of them singletons. Study results and caveats: Newly produced T cells mostly provided counts and TCRbeta diversity after one year, as hyperexpanded clones declined. Certain patients had high TCRbeta diversity at day 60, and it came from recipient T cells and thymic progenitors that survived.

This CDR3 spans 12 amino acids. CDR1 and CDR2 (germline): SGHDT, YYEEEE. Trimming cost V 0 bases and J 3 bases, with 3 bases left between them. To note about this clonotype: Its matching antigen is unknown.

This sequence originates from a boy younger than 10 with acute lymphoblastic leukemia, due to receive a stem cell transplant. Specimen: PBMCs, collected before TCRalphabeta/CD19-depleted stem cell transplant. This sequence joins TRBV5-6 and TRBJ1-1; no definite D call. Written as DNA, the CDR3 is TGTGCCAGCAGCTTGGGACACACTGAAGCTTTCTTT. It encodes CASSLGHTEAFF.